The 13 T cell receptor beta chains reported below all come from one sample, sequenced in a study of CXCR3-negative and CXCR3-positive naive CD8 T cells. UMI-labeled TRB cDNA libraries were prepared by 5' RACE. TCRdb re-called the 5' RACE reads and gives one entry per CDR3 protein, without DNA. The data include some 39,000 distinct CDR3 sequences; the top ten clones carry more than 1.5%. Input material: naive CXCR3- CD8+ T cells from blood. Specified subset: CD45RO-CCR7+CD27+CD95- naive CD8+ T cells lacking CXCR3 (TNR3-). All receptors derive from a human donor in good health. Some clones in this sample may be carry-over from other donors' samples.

CDR3 sequence: CASSRARAGNTDTQYF. The gene calls are TRBV7-9 and TRBJ2-3; TCRdb's assignment of TRBD2 cannot be checked, as there is no DNA. CDR3 length: 16 residues. CDR1 and CDR2 (germline): SEHNR, FQNEAQ (reference sequence).

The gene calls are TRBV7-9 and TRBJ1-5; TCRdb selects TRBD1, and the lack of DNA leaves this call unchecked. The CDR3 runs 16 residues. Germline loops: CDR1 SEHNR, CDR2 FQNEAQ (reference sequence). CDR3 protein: CASSEALGEGDQPQHF.

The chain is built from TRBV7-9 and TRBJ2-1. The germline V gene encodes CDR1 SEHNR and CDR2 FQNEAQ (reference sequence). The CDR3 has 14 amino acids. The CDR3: CASSLIHSNNEQFF.

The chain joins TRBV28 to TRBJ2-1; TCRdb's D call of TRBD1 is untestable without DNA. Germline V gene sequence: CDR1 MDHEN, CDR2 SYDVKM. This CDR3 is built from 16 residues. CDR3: CASSLEGQGTYNEQFF. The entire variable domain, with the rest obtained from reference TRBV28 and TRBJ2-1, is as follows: DVKVTQSSRYLVKRTGEKVFLECVQDMDHENMFWYRQDPGLGLRLIYFSYDVKMKEKGDIPEGYSVSREKKERFSLILESASTNQTSMYLCASSLEGQGTYNEQFFGPGTRLTVL.

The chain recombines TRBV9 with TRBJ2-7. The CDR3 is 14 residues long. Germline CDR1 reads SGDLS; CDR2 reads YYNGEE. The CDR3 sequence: CASSGEGGPYEQYF. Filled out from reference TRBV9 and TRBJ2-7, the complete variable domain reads DSGVTQTPKHLITATGQRVTLRCSPRSGDLSVYWYQQSLDQGLQFLIQYYNGEERAKGNILERFSAQQFPDLHSELNLSSLELGDSALYFCASSGEGGPYEQYFGPGTRLTVT.

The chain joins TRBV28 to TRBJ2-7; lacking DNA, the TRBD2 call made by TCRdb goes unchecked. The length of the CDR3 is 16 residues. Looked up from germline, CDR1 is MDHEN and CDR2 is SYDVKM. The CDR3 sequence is CASSLPSGRAFGEQYF. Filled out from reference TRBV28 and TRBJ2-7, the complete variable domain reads DVKVTQSSRYLVKRTGEKVFLECVQDMDHENMFWYRQDPGLGLRLIYFSYDVKMKEKGDIPEGYSVSREKKERFSLILESASTNQTSMYLCASSLPSGRAFGEQYFGPGTRLTVT.

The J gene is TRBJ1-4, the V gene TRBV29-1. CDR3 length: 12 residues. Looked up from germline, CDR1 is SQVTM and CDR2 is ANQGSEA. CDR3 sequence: CSVAGGGEKLFF.

The CDR3 is CASSSNDREHTQYF. The V call is TRBV7-7, the J call TRBJ2-3; there is no DNA to check the TCRdb D call of TRBD1. The CDR3 extends over 14 amino acids. Germline CDR1 and CDR2: SSHAT and FNYEAQ (reference sequence).

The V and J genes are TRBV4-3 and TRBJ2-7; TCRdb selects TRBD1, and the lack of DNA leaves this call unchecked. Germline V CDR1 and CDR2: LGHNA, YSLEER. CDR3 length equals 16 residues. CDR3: CASSQAGTGIAYEQYF.

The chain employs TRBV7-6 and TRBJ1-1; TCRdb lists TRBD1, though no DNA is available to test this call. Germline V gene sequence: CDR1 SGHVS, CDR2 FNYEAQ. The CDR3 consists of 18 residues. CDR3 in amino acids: CASSHLLGRGVVNTEAFF.

This CDR3 is CSVSQTTSYEQYF. The chain joins TRBV29-1 to TRBJ2-7. CDR1 and CDR2 (germline): SQVTM, ANQGSEA. The CDR3 length is 13 residues.

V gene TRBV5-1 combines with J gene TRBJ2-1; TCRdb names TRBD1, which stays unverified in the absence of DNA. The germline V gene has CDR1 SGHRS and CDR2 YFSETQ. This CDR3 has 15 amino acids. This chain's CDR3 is CASSFQDWGRNEQFF.

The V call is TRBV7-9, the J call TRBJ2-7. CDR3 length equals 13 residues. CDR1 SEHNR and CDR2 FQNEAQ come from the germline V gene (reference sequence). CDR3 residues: CASSLDKPYEQYF.